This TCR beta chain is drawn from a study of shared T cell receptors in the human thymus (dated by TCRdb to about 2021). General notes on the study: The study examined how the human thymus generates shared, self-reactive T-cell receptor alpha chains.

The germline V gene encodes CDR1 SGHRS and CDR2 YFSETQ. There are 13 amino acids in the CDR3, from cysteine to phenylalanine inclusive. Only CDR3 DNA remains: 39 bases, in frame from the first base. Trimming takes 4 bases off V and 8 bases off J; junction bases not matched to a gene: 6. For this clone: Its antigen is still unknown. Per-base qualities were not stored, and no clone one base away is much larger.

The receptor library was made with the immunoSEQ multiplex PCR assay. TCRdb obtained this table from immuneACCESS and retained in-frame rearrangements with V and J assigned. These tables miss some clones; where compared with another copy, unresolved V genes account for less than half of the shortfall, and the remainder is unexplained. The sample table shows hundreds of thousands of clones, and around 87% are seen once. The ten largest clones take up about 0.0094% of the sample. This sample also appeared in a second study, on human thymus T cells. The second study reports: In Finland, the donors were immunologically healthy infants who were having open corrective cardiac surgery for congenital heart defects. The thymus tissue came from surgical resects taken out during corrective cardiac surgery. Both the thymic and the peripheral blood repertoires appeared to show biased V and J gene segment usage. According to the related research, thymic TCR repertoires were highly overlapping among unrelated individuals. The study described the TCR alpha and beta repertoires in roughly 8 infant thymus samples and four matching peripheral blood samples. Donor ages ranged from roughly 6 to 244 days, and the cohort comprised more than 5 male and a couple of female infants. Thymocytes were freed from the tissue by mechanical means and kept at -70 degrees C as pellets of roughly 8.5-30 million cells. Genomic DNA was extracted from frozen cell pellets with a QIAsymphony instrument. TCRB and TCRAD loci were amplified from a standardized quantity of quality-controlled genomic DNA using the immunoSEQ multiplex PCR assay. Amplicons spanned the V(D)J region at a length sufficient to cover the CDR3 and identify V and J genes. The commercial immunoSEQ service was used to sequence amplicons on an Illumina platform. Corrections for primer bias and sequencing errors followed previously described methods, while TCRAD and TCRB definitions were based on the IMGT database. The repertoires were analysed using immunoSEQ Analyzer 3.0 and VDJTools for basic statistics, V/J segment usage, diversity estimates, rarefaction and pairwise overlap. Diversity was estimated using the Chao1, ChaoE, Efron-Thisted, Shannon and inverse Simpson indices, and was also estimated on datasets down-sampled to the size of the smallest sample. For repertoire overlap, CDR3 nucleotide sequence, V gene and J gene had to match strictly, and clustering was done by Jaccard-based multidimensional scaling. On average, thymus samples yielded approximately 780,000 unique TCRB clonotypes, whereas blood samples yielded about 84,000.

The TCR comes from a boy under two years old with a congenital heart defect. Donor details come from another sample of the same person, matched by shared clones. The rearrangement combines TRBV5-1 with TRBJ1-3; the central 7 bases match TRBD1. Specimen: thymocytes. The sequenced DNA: TGCGCCAGCAGCGACAGGGACGGGGACACCATATATTTT. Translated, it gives CASSDRDGDTIYF.